This T cell receptor beta chain was captured by sequencing in a study of metastatic and nonmetastatic thyroid tumors. Per the authors' pipeline: The distant-metastasis classifier for papillary thyroid cancer was built from CDR3 differences across clinicopathological groups. TCRdb redid the clone calls on the PCR reads using MiXCR. The V and J calls follow TCRdb's processing rather than the paper's. The data hold about 93,000 clones, with about 13% observed a single time. Before thyroid surgery, none of the patients had received any treatment. This clone was recorded many times. Germline V gene lookup returns CDR1 SGHTA and CDR2 FQGNSA. The CDR3 extends over 12 amino acids. V lost 5 bases to trimming and J lost 4 bases, with 8 bases between them.

Input material: blood. This chain connects TRBV7-2 to TRBJ2-5, with D hard to call. The TCR was taken from a female donor with papillary thyroid cancer or a benign thyroid nodule (not recorded which). Some clones in this sample may be carry-over from other donors' samples. Here the CDR3 reads CASSPRTETQYF. The CDR3 DNA is TGTGCCAGCAGCCCGAGGACAGAGACCCAGTACTTC. Complete variable domain (other parts from reference TRBV7-2 and TRBJ2-5): GAGVSQSPSNKVTEKGKDVELRCDPISGHTALYWYRQSLGQGLEFLIYFQGNSAPDKSGLPSDRFSAERTGGSVSTLTIQRTQQEDSAVYLCASSPRTETQYFGPGTRLLVL.